This entry lists 26 T cell receptor beta chains sequenced from one sample in a study of blood T cell repertoires in COVID-19. Libraries were prepared by immunoSEQ multiplex PCR; TCRdb keeps only in-frame clonotypes and omits some of them. This sample yields about 12,000 clones, of which 73% are seen a single time; around 30% belongs to the top ten. The sequencing input was peripheral blood. The receptor source for this set is a human donor in a cohort sampled during active COVID-19.

This clone was recorded only once. The chain recombines TRBV2 with TRBJ2-1; TRBD2 matches 8 bases. Per germline, CDR1 SNHLY and CDR2 FYNNEI. Trimming removed 0 bases from V and 16 bases from J; junction bases left unmatched: 8. The CDR3 loop spans 13 amino acids. CDR3 nucleotides: TGTGCCAGCAGTGAAGCGCGGGGGGAGGGCGTTTTCTTC. It is translated as CASSEARGEGVFF.

The V call is TRBV14, the J call TRBJ2-3, with TRBD2 as a possible D gene (5 bases). This CDR3 contains 13 residues. CDR1 is SGHDN, CDR2 FVKESK, per germline. Between the trimmed V and J ends, which lost 1 base and 6 bases, there was a span of 8 bases. CDR3 bases: TGTGCCAGCAGCCAAGGGACTTGGGATACGCAGTATTTT. This sequence encodes CASSQGTWDTQYF. Together with reference TRBV14 and TRBJ2-3, the CDR3 gives the full variable domain: EAGVTQFPSHSVIEKGQTVTLRCDPISGHDNLYWYRRVMGKEIKFLLHFVKESKQDESGMPNNRFLAERTGGTYSTLKVQPAELEDSGVYFCASSQGTWDTQYFGPGTRLTVL.

V and J are TRBV27 and TRBJ2-7; 7 nucleotides align to TRBD1. CDR1 is MNHEY and CDR2 is SMNVEV in the germline V gene (reference sequence). The CDR3 runs to 15 residues. V gave up 6 bases and J gave up 4 bases; unmatched junction bases: 12. CDR3 coding DNA: TGTGCCAGCAGCCCGACGGGACAGTGGCCTTACGAGCAGTACTTC. This gives the protein CASSPTGQWPYEQYF.

This clone was seen a single time. The rearrangement joins TRBV5-1 to TRBJ1-6; D possibly corresponds to TRBD1 (5 bases). This CDR3 comprises 15 residues. Germline loops: CDR1 SGHRS, CDR2 YFSETQ. V was trimmed by 2 bases and J by 5 bases, leaving 11 bases between them. This CDR3 reads CASSFQGGNNSPLHF. Here the CDR3 DNA reads TGCGCCAGCAGCTTCCAGGGAGGTAATAATTCACCCCTCCACTTT.

This clone was found once. The gene calls are TRBV6-6 and TRBJ1-4, with D unresolved. The germline V and J ends were trimmed by 5 bases and 3 bases, with 7 bases remaining between them. Germline V CDR1 and CDR2: MNHNY, SVGAGI (reference sequence). The CDR3 consists of 13 residues. The CDR3 DNA is TGTGCCAGCAGTCCAGTCTCTAATGAAAAACTGTTTTTT. This gives the protein CASSPVSNEKLFF.

This clone was counted a few times. V usage is TRBV5-1 and J usage is TRBJ2-7; the match to TRBD1 covers 7 bases. Germline V gene sequence: CDR1 SGHRS, CDR2 YFSETQ. CDR3 length: 15 residues. The V gene end was trimmed by 4 bases and the J gene end by 7 bases; junction bases not matched to a gene: 14. CDR3 sequence: CASSPPGQSLLEQYF. As DNA, the CDR3 is TGCGCCAGCAGCCCTCCGGGACAGAGTCTACTGGAGCAGTACTTC.

By proportion, this clone is medium-sized. CDR3 bases: TGTGCCAGCAGCTGGGCGGGCAGTAATTCACCCCTCCACTTT. Translation: CASSWAGSNSPLHF. The chain carries TRBV5-6 and TRBJ1-6; D ambiguous. CDR1 is SGHDT, CDR2 YYEEEE, per germline. V was shortened by 3 bases and J by 6 bases, with 10 bases between the two germline ends. This CDR3 is built from 14 residues. The full variable domain, rest sourced from reference TRBV5-6 and TRBJ1-6, is DAGVTQSPTHLIKTRGQQVTLRCSPKSGHDTVSWYQQALGQGPQFIFQYYEEEERQRGNFPDRFSGHQFPNYSSELNVNALLLGDSALYLCASSWAGSNSPLHFGNGTRLTVT.

The V and J genes are TRBV19 and TRBJ1-4, with D unclear. Germline-derived CDR1 and CDR2 are LNHDA and SQIVND (reference sequence). Trimming shortened V by 9 bases and J by 7 bases, and 12 bases separated the two germline ends. The CDR3 extends over 12 amino acids. CDR3 coding DNA: TGTGCCAGCTCCCCCGCGGGTGAAAAACTGTTTTTT. Translating it yields CASSPAGEKLFF.

V gene TRBV11-2 combines with J gene TRBJ2-2, with D possibly TRBD1 on 5 matching bases. The germline CDR1 and CDR2 sequences are SGHAT and FQNNGV. The CDR3 extends over 15 amino acids. The ends were cut back, 3 bases at V and 5 bases at J, with 13 bases in the middle. In nucleotides, the CDR3 is TGTGCCAGCAGCTTTGGGCAGGGATATACCGGGGAGCTGTTTTTT. Its translation is CASSFGQGYTGELFF.

The gene calls are TRBV28 and TRBJ1-4, with 7 bases that match TRBD1. Germline CDR1 reads MDHEN; CDR2 reads SYDVKM. V lost 5 bases, J lost 8 bases, and 11 bases stayed unmatched. The CDR3 is made up of 15 amino acids. CDR3 bases: TGTGCCAGCAGTCTAGTGAACAGGGGTGGGGAAAAACTGTTTTTT. This encodes CASSLVNRGGEKLFF.

The rearrangement joins TRBV28 to TRBJ1-5, with D possibly TRBD1 on 6 matching bases. CDR1 and CDR2 from the germline V gene are MDHEN and SYDVKM. V was pared by 6 bases and J by 3 bases, with 9 bases between. The CDR3 totals 13 residues. Here the CDR3 reads CASRPGVNQPQHF. The DNA for the CDR3 is TGTGCCAGCAGGCCAGGGGTCAATCAGCCCCAGCATTTT.

A single count supports this clone. This chain uses TRBV7-2 with TRBJ1-1; D remains unclear. Germline V CDR1 and CDR2: SGHTA, FQGNSA. The CDR3 has 14 amino acids. Trimming cost V 3 bases and J 0 bases, with 8 bases left between them. In nucleotides, the CDR3 is TGTGCCAGCAGCTTCTCAGTTATGAACACTGAAGCTTTCTTT. This translates into CASSFSVMNTEAFF.

The chain carries TRBV2 and TRBJ2-1, with a possible D match to TRBD2 (6 bases). V lost 6 bases to trimming and J lost 9 bases, with 9 bases between them. This CDR3 has 11 residues. CDR1 and CDR2 (germline): SNHLY, FYNNEI. Written as DNA, the CDR3 is TGTGCCAGCAGAGCGGGTGGTGAGCAGTTCTTC. This codes for CASRAGGEQFF.

V gene TRBV4-2 combines with J gene TRBJ1-1, with 8 bases that match TRBD1. Germline trimming cut 3 bases from V and 4 bases from J; bases unmatched to any gene: 7. CDR1 is LGHNA, CDR2 YNFKEQ, per germline. CDR3 length equals 15 residues. The CDR3 coding sequence is TGTGCCAGCAGCCAGGATCCTGGACAGGGCACTGAAGCTTTCTTT. Its translation: CASSQDPGQGTEAFF.

The CDR3 loop is CASSPTPGSSGNTIYF. CDR3 DNA sequence: TGTGCCAGCTCACCAACCCCCGGTAGCTCTGGAAACACCATATATTTT. The chain carries TRBV18 and TRBJ1-3; no clear D. This CDR3 has 16 amino acids. The V gene's germline CDR1 is KGHSH and CDR2 LQKENI. The V and J ends lost 2 bases and 0 bases respectively, with 11 bases between them.

This clone was seen only once. A junction boundary mismatches the germline segment, possibly from a read error. This chain joins TRBV4-1 and TRBJ2-5; TRBD2 matches at 9 bases. CDR1 MGHRA and CDR2 YSYEKL come from the germline V gene. CDR3 length: 15 amino acids. The CDR3 protein is CARSRGGGLYETQYF. The CDR3 nucleotides read TGCGCCCGCAGCCGCGGGGGGGGGTTGTACGAGACCCAGTACTTC.

The chain employs TRBV2 and TRBJ2-1; 16 bases map to TRBD2. The CDR3 has 20 amino acids. The germline gives CDR1 SNHLY, CDR2 FYNNEI. CDR3 coding DNA: TGTGCGAGGGGAAGGGGCAGGAGAACGGGACTAGCGGGAGGGAGCCATGAGCAGTTCTTC. This translates into CARGRGRRTGLAGGSHEQFF.

The chain is built from TRBV29-1 and TRBJ2-3, with a weak D call TRBD1 (6 bases). V shed 3 bases and J shed 3 bases, with 10 bases lying between them. The CDR3 runs to 13 residues. Germline values: CDR1 SQVTM, CDR2 ANQGSEA. The CDR3 reads CSVDRQATDTQYF. Written as DNA, the CDR3 is TGCAGCGTTGACCGACAGGCGACAGATACGCAGTATTTT.

The V and J genes are TRBV27 and TRBJ2-7, with TRBD2 matching over 7 bases. CDR3 length: 16 amino acids. Germline CDR1 is MNHEY and CDR2 is SMNVEV (reference sequence). The V gene end was trimmed by 6 bases and the J gene end by 0 bases; junction bases not matched to a gene: 11. The CDR3 bases are TGTGCCAGCAGCCCCCACGGTGGCGGGAGCTCCTACGAGCAGTACTTC. The encoded protein is CASSPHGGGSSYEQYF.

The chain links TRBV28 to TRBJ1-2, with D perhaps matching TRBD1 (5 bases). The V gene lost 3 bases and the J gene lost 2 bases, with 16 bases spanning the gap. This CDR3 is 16 amino acids long. In germline, CDR1 is MDHEN, CDR2 SYDVKM. This CDR3 is CASSLSFLRGNYGYTF. The DNA for the CDR3 is TGTGCCAGCAGTTTGTCCTTTCTGCGGGGGAACTATGGCTACACCTTC.

The V gene is TRBV7-2, the J gene TRBJ1-5; D might be TRBD1 (6 bases). The germline V and J ends were trimmed by 2 bases and 3 bases, with 14 bases remaining between them. The CDR3 is 16 amino acids. Germline-derived CDR1 and CDR2 are SGHTA and FQGNSA. As DNA, the CDR3 is TGTGCCAGCAGCTTACCCCAGGGGAGGGTCAATCAGCCCCAGCATTTT. This sequence encodes CASSLPQGRVNQPQHF. The variable domain in full, with the rest retrieved from reference TRBV7-2 and TRBJ1-5, is GAGVSQSPSNKVTEKGKDVELRCDPISGHTALYWYRQSLGQGLEFLIYFQGNSAPDKSGLPSDRFSAERTGGSVSTLTIQRTQQEDSAVYLCASSLPQGRVNQPQHFGDGTRLSIL.

The chain is built from TRBV24-1 and TRBJ2-3, with 8 bases fitting TRBD2. Germline-derived CDR1 and CDR2 are KGHDR and SFDVKD. The CDR3 extends over 16 amino acids. Losses at the gene ends were 5 bases for V and 2 bases for J; bases not matched to a gene: 8. The CDR3 bases are TGTGCCACCAGTGGGGAGCGGGGGACCGACACAGATACGCAGTATTTT. Protein product: CATSGERGTDTDTQYF.

A single count supports this clone. V is TRBV14 and J is TRBJ2-5; TRBD2 might be the D (5 bases). Germline assignment: CDR1 SGHDN and CDR2 FVKESK. V lost 3 bases and J 5 bases, leaving 16 bases between the germline ends. The length of the CDR3 is 15 residues. The CDR3 spells CASSQQQRGSETQYF. The CDR3 coding sequence is TGTGCCAGCAGCCAGCAACAACGGGGATCGGAGACCCAGTACTTC.

This rearrangement joins TRBV6-5 to TRBJ1-2; 8 nucleotides line up with TRBD1. CDR3 length equals 14 residues. V lost 8 bases to trimming and J lost 3 bases; unmatched junction nucleotides: 8. Germline V gene data show CDR1 as MNHEY and CDR2 as SVGAGI. CDR3 bases: TGTGCCAGCCCTCGACAGGGGAAGGACTATGGCTACACCTTC. Protein sequence: CASPRQGKDYGYTF.

This rearrangement joins TRBV5-1 to TRBJ1-1, with a tentative D call TRBD1 (5 bases). V lost 1 base to trimming and J lost 5 bases, with 15 bases between them. CDR1 is SGHRS and CDR2 is YFSETQ in the germline V gene. This CDR3 is built from 15 residues. The CDR3: CASSLSQGGLTEAFF. The DNA of the CDR3 is TGCGCCAGCAGCTTGAGTCAGGGAGGTCTAACTGAAGCTTTCTTT.

The chain recombines TRBV24-1 with TRBJ2-7; TRBD1 matches 10 bases. The J segment lost 5 bases and the V segment lost 4 bases, leaving 7 bases of the junction unmatched. This CDR3 region has 15 residues. Germline V gene sequence: CDR1 KGHDR, CDR2 SFDVKD. CDR3 sequence: CATSETGTGVHEQYF. CDR3 bases: TGTGCCACCAGTGAGACCGGGACAGGGGTCCACGAGCAGTACTTC.